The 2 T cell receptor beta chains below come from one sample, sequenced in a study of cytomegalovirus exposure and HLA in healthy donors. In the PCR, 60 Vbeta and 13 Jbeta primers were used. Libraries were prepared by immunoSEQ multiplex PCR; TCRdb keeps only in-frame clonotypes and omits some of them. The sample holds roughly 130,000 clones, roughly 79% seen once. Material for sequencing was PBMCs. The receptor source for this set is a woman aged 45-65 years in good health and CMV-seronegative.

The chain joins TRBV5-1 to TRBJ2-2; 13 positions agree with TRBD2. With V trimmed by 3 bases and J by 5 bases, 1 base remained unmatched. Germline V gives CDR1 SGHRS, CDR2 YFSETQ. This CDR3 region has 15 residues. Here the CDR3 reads CASSWGLAGTGELFF. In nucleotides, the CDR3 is TGCGCCAGCAGCTGGGGACTAGCGGGAACCGGGGAGCTGTTTTTT.

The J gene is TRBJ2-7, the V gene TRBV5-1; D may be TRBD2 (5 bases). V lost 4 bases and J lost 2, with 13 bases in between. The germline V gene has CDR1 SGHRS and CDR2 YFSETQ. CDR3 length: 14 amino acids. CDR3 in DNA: TGCGCCAGCAGCCCCCTCAGCGGAGCCTACGAGCAGTACTTC. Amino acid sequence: CASSPLSGAYEQYF.